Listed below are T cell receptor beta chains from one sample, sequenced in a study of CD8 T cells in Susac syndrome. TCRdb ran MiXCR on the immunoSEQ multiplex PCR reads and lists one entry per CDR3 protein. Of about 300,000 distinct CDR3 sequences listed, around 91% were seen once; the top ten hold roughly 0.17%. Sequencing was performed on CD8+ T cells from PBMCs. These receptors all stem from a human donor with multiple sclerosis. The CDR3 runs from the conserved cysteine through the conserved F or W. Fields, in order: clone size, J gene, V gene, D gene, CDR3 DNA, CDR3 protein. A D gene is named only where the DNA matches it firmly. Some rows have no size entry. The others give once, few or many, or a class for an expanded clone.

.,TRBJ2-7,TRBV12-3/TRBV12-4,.,TGTGCCAGCAGTTTTGGGGGAAAAAAATACGAGCAGTACTTC,CASSFGGKKYEQYF
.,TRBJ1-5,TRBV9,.,TGTGCCAGCAGCGAATTTGGGGGTAATCAGCCCCAGCATTTT,CASSEFGGNQPQHF
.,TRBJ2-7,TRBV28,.,TGTGCCAGCTATCCAAGGAGTCTGCGGGCCCACTCCTACGAGCAGTACTTC,CASYPRSLRAHSYEQYF
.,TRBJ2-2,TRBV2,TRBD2,TGTGCCAGCAGACTAGCGGTTACCGGGGAGCTGTTTTTT,CASRLAVTGELFF
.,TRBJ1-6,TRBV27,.,TGTGCCAGCAGTGTTACAGCGATTAGTCATTCACCCCTCCACTTT,CASSVTAISHSPLHF
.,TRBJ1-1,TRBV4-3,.,TGCGCCAGCAGACTGACAGCGAACACTGAAGCTTTCTTT,CASRLTANTEAFF
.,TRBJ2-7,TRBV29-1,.,TGCAGCGTTGGTGGAACGGAGGGGGGCTACGAGCAGTACTTC,CSVGGTEGGYEQYF
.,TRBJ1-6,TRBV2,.,TGTGCCAGCAGCGCCGGGCCTTATAATTCACCCCTCCACTTT,CASSAGPYNSPLHF
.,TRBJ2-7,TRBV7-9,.,TGTGCCAGCACCCGAGGGACTGACGAGCAGTACTTC,CASTRGTDEQYF
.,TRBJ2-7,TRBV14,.,TGTGCCAGCAGCCAAGATCAGGGACCCAACGAGCAGTACTTC,CASSQDQGPNEQYF
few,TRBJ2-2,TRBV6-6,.,TGTGCCAGCAGTTACTCTTCGGCCGGGGAGCTGTTTTTT,CASSYSSAGELFF
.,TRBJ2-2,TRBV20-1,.,TGCAGTGCTAGAGATATGCAGTCAGACACCGGGGAGCTGTTTTTT,CSARDMQSDTGELFF
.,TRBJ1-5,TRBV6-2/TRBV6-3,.,TGTGCCAGCAGTTACTCCTTGACTACAGGGTGGGACAATCAGCCCCAGCATTTT,CASSYSLTTGWDNQPQHF
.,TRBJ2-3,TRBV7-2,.,TGTGCCAGCAGCTCAATACGGGAGGATACGCAGTATTTT,CASSSIREDTQYF
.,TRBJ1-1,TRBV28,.,TGTGCCAGCAGTTTATTGGGGGAGAACACTGAAGCTTTCTTT,CASSLLGENTEAFF
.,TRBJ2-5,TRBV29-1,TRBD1,TGCAGCGTTGATAAGACCTGGGACAGGGAACAAGAGACCCAGTACTTC,CSVDKTWDREQETQYF
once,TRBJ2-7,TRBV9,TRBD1,TGTGCCAGCAGCCCAACAGGAGGGGGGACAGGGGCCAACTACGAGCAGTACTTC,CASSPTGGGTGANYEQYF
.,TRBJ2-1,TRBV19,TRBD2,TGTGCCAGTAGTATCGGAGCGGGACCCTACAATGAGCAGTTCTTC,CASSIGAGPYNEQFF
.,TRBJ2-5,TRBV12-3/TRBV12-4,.,TGTGCCAGCAGCGCACTAGGGGGCCAAGAGACCCAGTACTTC,CASSALGGQETQYF